This TCR beta chain was obtained from a study of PD-1 blockade in classical Hodgkin lymphoma. The wider study: It was nivolumab at 3 mg/kg, given intravenously every 2 weeks, that patients received. General study findings and limits: Differences between repertoires have undefined causes, possibly disease activity or prior therapy.

Time point in this sample: cycle 4 day 1 (C4D1), after more than five weeks of nivolumab. All trial patients relapsed after autologous stem cell transplantation. With V trimmed by 0 bases and J by 7 bases, 11 bases remained unmatched. The CDR3 contains 16 residues. Germline values: CDR1 LGHNA, CDR2 YSLEER. The assay was immunoSEQ multiplex PCR, and TCRdb's table has in-frame clones only and misses some. The sample carries 99,000 or so clones, approximately 89% recorded once. Comment on this clone: Its matching antigen is unknown.

The receptor was isolated from a human donor with classical Hodgkin lymphoma. The specimen comprised peripheral blood mononuclear cells (PBMCs), sampled before the fourth cycle of nivolumab. V is TRBV4-3 and J is TRBJ1-2; 7 bases are a match to TRBD1. CDR3 amino acids: CASSQDFRTGGVGYTF. CDR3 nucleotides: TGCGCCAGCAGCCAAGACTTCCGGACAGGAGGCGTTGGCTACACCTTC.